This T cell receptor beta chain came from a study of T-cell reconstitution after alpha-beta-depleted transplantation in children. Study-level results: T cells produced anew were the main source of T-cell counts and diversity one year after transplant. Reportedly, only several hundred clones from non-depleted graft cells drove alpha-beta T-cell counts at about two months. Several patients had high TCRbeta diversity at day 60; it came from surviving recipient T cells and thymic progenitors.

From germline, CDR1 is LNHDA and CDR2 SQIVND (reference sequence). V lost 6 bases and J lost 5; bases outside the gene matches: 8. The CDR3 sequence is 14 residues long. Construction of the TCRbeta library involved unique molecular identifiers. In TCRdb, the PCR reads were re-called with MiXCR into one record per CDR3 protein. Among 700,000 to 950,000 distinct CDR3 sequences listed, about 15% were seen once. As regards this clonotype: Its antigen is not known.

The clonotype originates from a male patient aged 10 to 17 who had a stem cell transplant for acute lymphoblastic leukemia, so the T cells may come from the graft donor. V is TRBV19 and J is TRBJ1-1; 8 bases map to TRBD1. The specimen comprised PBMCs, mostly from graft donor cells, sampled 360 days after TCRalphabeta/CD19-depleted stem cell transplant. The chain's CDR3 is CASRDRRQGTEAFF. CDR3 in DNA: TGTGCCAGTAGGGACAGGCGACAGGGGACTGAAGCTTTCTTT.